This passage covers 22 T cell receptor beta chains from one sample sequenced in a study of regulatory T cells in long-lasting Graves disease. As for time point: persistent/refractory GD, antithyroid drugs over 5 years with positive TRAb. RNA isolated from PBMCs was used to make the TCR library. TCR beta libraries were built with iRepertoire HTBI primers and Arm-PCR of CDR3 regions. One entry per CDR3 protein results from TCRdb running MiXCR on the multiplex PCR reads. The sample includes hundreds of thousands of distinct CDR3 sequences, around a fifth seen only once; the top ten take roughly an eighth. This specimen was peripheral blood mononuclear cells (PBMCs), taken when the disease was refractory, from a patient treated with antithyroid drugs. The receptors come from a female donor with Graves disease.

This clonotype was seen ten or more times. The J gene is TRBJ1-1, the V gene TRBV12-3 or TRBV12-4; D might be TRBD1 (6 bases). V dropped 3 bases and J dropped 3 bases, with 8 bases sitting between them. This CDR3 comprises 13 residues. CDR3 in amino acids: CASSFGQYTEAFF. In nucleotides, the CDR3 is TGTGCCAGCAGTTTCGGACAGTACACTGAAGCTTTCTTT.

With regard to this clonotype: A read error may be the cause here, since a much bigger clone is one base away. The chain combines TRBV12-3 or TRBV12-4 with TRBJ2-7; D may correspond to TRBD1 or TRBD2 (5 bases each). The CDR3 contains 16 residues. The CDR3: CASSFSPQGKVEERYF. DNA of the CDR3: TGTGCCAGCAGTTTCTCCCCCCAGGGTAAAGTGGAGGAGCGGTACTTC.

This clonotype was observed many times. V and J are TRBV27 and TRBJ1-2, with TRBD1 matching over 9 bases. CDR1 and CDR2 (germline): MNHEY, SMNVEV (reference sequence). CDR3 length equals 15 residues. With V trimmed by 3 bases and J by 2 bases, 4 bases remained unmatched. CDR3 nucleotide sequence: TGTGCCAGCAGTTTCTCCGGGACAGGGAACTATGGCTACACCTTC. It codes for CASSFSGTGNYGYTF.

This clonotype was seen ten or more times. The J gene is TRBJ2-4, the V gene TRBV2; D unresolved. Germline V gene data show CDR1 as SNHLY and CDR2 as FYNNEI. Trimming left V 1 base short and J 0 bases short, with 7 bases between. The length of the CDR3 is 15 residues. As DNA, the CDR3 is TGTGCCAGCAGTGAAGGAATTCTAGCCAAAAACATTCAGTACTTC. Translation gives CASSEGILAKNIQYF.

This clonotype was detected only a few times. The chain is built from TRBV19 and TRBJ2-2, with 9 positions matching TRBD2. Germline V CDR1 and CDR2: LNHDA, SQIVND (reference sequence). V shed 4 bases, J shed 1 base, and the junction held 1 base outside the gene matches. This CDR3 spans 15 amino acids. CDR3 bases: TGTGCCAGTAGTACTAGCGGGGTGAACACCGGGGAGCTGTTTTTT. This translates into CASSTSGVNTGELFF. The complete variable domain, with remaining parts taken from reference TRBV19 and TRBJ2-2, reads DGGITQSPKYLFRKEGQNVTLSCEQNLNHDAMYWYRQDPGQGLRLIYYSQIVNDFQKGDIAEGYSVSREKKESFPLTVTSAQKNPTAFYLCASSTSGVNTGELFFGEGSRLTVL.

Ten or more counts support this clonotype. The chain carries TRBV28 and TRBJ1-2; D possibly corresponds to TRBD1 (5 bases). Trimming left V 4 bases short and J 5 bases short, with 14 bases between. The CDR3 covers 14 residues. Per the germline V gene, CDR1 is MDHEN and CDR2 is SYDVKM. The chain's CDR3 is CASSSGQAIYGYTF. DNA for the CDR3: TGTGCCAGCAGTTCAGGGCAGGCCATTTATGGCTACACCTTC.

This clonotype was counted many times. V is TRBV19 and J is TRBJ1-1, with D hard to call. The germline V gene encodes CDR1 LNHDA and CDR2 SQIVND (reference sequence). V lost 5 bases, J lost 1 base, and 11 bases lay in between. The CDR3 is 14 amino acids. The CDR3 loop is CASSLGPGNTEAFF. The CDR3 DNA follows: TGTGCCAGTAGTCTCGGGCCGGGGAACACTGAAGCTTTCTTT.

This clonotype was found a few times. J is TRBJ2-2 and V is TRBV19; a weak D match, TRBD1 (5 bases). Per germline, CDR1 LNHDA and CDR2 SQIVND (reference sequence). The CDR3 sequence is 14 residues long. Trimming cost V 5 bases and J 6 bases, with 13 bases left between them. The CDR3: CASSPQTVSGELFF. CDR3 nucleotides: TGTGCCAGTAGTCCCCAGACAGTATCCGGGGAGCTGTTTTTT.

The rearrangement uses TRBV19 and TRBJ1-1, with TRBD1 matching over 8 bases. CDR3 length equals 15 residues. Germline CDR1 and CDR2: LNHDA and SQIVND (reference sequence). V was pared by 6 bases and J by 0 bases, with 6 bases of the junction left unmatched. This CDR3 reads CASRDKTGVNTEAFF. The CDR3 DNA sequence: TGTGCCAGTAGAGACAAGACAGGGGTGAACACTGAAGCTTTCTTT.

The CDR3 protein is CSVLSGGDTQYF. For the CDR3, the DNA is TGCAGTGTGCTGTCGGGAGGAGATACGCAGTATTTT. J is TRBJ2-3 and V is TRBV20-1; TRBD2 matches 7 bases. Germline CDR1 DFQATT, CDR2 SNEGSKA (reference sequence). CDR3 length: 12 residues. V was clipped by 7 bases and J by 5 bases; unmatched bases: 6.

The V gene is TRBV20-1, the J gene TRBJ2-2; D ambiguous. Germline V lookup: CDR1 DFQATT, CDR2 SNEGSKA (reference sequence). Trimming cost V 2 bases and J 0 bases, with 13 bases left between them. The CDR3 is 16 residues long. The CDR3 DNA reads as TGCAGTGCTAGAAGTCTTGGAAGACCGAACACCGGGGAGCTGTTTTTT. It yields the protein CSARSLGRPNTGELFF.

This clonotype was seen at least ten times. The rearrangement uses TRBV10-3 and TRBJ2-2, with 8 bases that match TRBD1. Per germline, CDR1 ENHRY and CDR2 SYGVKD. J gave up 3 bases and V 7 bases, and 4 bases lay outside the gene matches. This CDR3 is 14 amino acids long. In DNA, the CDR3 is TGTGCCATCACCAAACAGGGGGACACCGGGGAGCTGTTTTTT. This gives the protein CAITKQGDTGELFF.

This clonotype was seen a handful of times. The chain carries TRBV20-1 and TRBJ2-7, with a weak D call TRBD2 (6 bases). This CDR3 contains 14 residues. Trimming removed 6 bases from V and 0 bases from J, with 15 bases in between. Germline lookup yields CDR1 DFQATT and CDR2 SNEGSKA (reference sequence). The CDR3 region is CSAGEATLSYEQYF. The CDR3 DNA reads as TGCAGTGCCGGGGAGGCGACACTCTCCTACGAGCAGTACTTC.

This clonotype was found many times. The chain carries TRBV28 and TRBJ1-3, with 8 bases aligning to TRBD1. The CDR3 is 14 amino acids. The ends lost 5 bases at V and 2 bases at J; junction bases unmatched: 2. Germline V gene sequence: CDR1 MDHEN, CDR2 SYDVKM. The CDR3 region is CASSGQGTGNTIYF. In nucleotides, the CDR3 is TGTGCCAGCAGTGGACAGGGAACTGGAAACACCATATATTTT.

The V and J genes are TRBV19 and TRBJ2-2, with 7 positions matching TRBD2. The germline V gene encodes CDR1 LNHDA and CDR2 SQIVND (reference sequence). CDR3 length: 13 residues. The CDR3, as DNA: TGTGGAGCTTCGCGGGAGTGGACCGGGGAGCTGTTTTTT. Residues: CGASREWTGELFF.

This clonotype came up many times. The V gene is TRBV27, the J gene TRBJ2-5; the match to TRBD2 covers 10 bases. Unmatched junction bases numbered 6, after V lost 6 bases and J lost 2 bases. Germline assignment: CDR1 MNHEY and CDR2 SMNVEV (reference sequence). This CDR3 has 15 amino acids. Written as DNA, the CDR3 is TGTGCCAGCAGAGCAGCACTAGCGGGGCAAGAGACCCAGTACTTC. As protein: CASRAALAGQETQYF.

At least ten counts were recorded for this clonotype. The rearrangement uses TRBV28 and TRBJ2-7, with 7 bases identical to TRBD2. Germline trimming cut 1 base from V and 3 bases from J; bases unmatched to any gene: 6. Germline CDR1 reads MDHEN; CDR2 reads SYDVKM. The CDR3 consists of 15 residues. The CDR3 loop reads CASSLSLGDYYEQYF. CDR3 nucleotide sequence: TGTGCCAGCAGTTTATCATTGGGGGACTACTACGAGCAGTACTTC.

This clonotype was observed a few times. The rearrangement uses TRBV19 and TRBJ1-2, with a tentative D call TRBD1 (6 bases). Germline CDR1 reads LNHDA; CDR2 reads SQIVND (reference sequence). With 5 bases removed from V and 1 base from J, the gap between germline ends came to 23 bases. This CDR3 comprises 18 residues. The CDR3 DNA follows: TGTGCCAGTAGTTCCCCGACAGGTTTGACTCCGGATAACTATGGCTACACCTTC. Residues: CASSSPTGLTPDNYGYTF.

This clonotype was detected many times. V and J are TRBV28 and TRBJ1-6; possibly TRBD1 for D (6 bases). V was trimmed by 7 bases and J by 6 bases, leaving 16 bases between them. The CDR3 runs 15 residues. The germline CDR1 and CDR2 sequences are MDHEN and SYDVKM. CDR3 sequence: CASKIQGGGNSPLHF. In DNA form, the CDR3 reads TGTGCCAGCAAGATACAGGGTGGCGGTAATTCACCCCTCCACTTT.

This clonotype appeared a few times. The V call is TRBV6-1, the J call TRBJ1-5, with a possible D match to TRBD1 (6 bases). V was pared by 5 bases and J by 7 bases, with 12 bases between. The CDR3 runs to 13 residues. The germline V gene has CDR1 MNHNS and CDR2 SASEGT. The CDR3 DNA is TGTGCCAGCAGTAAACAGGGTCACCAGCCCCAGCATTTT. It specifies CASSKQGHQPQHF.

The V gene is TRBV5-1, the J gene TRBJ2-2, with 7 positions matching TRBD2. Germline V gene lookup returns CDR1 SGHRS and CDR2 YFSETQ. The CDR3 has 16 amino acids. J lost 7 bases, V lost 0 bases, and 9 bases had no gene match. The CDR3 sequence is CASSLAGGGPSGELFF. The CDR3 DNA sequence: TGCGCCAGCAGCTTGGCTGGGGGAGGGCCGAGCGGGGAGCTGTTTTTT.

This clonotype was seen ten or more times. The chain combines TRBV29-1 with TRBJ2-5, with 10 bases identical to TRBD2. Germline-derived CDR1 and CDR2 are SQVTM and ANQGSEA. V shed 5 bases, J shed 8 bases, and the junction held 5 bases outside the gene matches. CDR3 length: 12 residues. CDR3 nucleotides: TGCAGCGTTCTAGCGGGAGAGGGCACCCAGTACTTC. This encodes CSVLAGEGTQYF.